This TCR beta chain was obtained from a study of T-cell reconstitution after alpha-beta-depleted transplantation in children. Germline CDR1 SQVTM, CDR2 ANQGSEA. The germline V and J ends were trimmed by 6 bases and 2 bases, with 6 bases remaining between them. The CDR3 sequence is 11 residues long. This clonotype showed up just a few times. Preparing the TCRbeta library involved the use of unique molecular identifiers. TCRdb independently ran MiXCR on the PCR reads; one entry per CDR3 protein. The table includes roughly 190,000 distinct CDR3 sequences, 14% to 15% detected once. This TCR derives from a human donor who donated a stem cell graft to a child with acute lymphoblastic leukemia. This specimen consisted of PBMCs from the stem cell graft donor, obtained from the stem cell graft. This chain uses TRBV29-1 with TRBJ2-3; D ambiguous. The CDR3: CSVADTDTQYF. CDR3 DNA sequence: TGCAGCGTGGCTGACACAGATACGCAGTATTTT.